One sample yielded the 25 T cell receptor beta chains listed below, sequenced in a study of molecular identifiers for immune sequencing clone quantification. TCRdb reprocessed the PCR reads via MiXCR and lists one record per CDR3 protein. The sample lists approximately 670,000 distinct CDR3 sequences; less than 20% were seen once. Sequencing was carried out using naive CD8+ T cells from blood, with Jurkat cell RNA spiked in. Indicated subset: FACS-sorted CD8+CD4-CCR7+CD45RA+ naive T cells. These receptors were collected from a human donor in good health. Some libraries in this study had Jurkat cell RNA spiked in.

There are many counts of this clonotype. The V gene is TRBV14, the J gene TRBJ2-7; D remains unclear. CDR1 and CDR2 from the germline V gene are SGHDN and FVKESK. This CDR3 has 14 amino acids. With 5 bases removed from V and 0 bases from J, the gap between germline ends came to 11 bases. CDR3 protein: CASSKSGDSYEQYF. The DNA for the CDR3 is TGTGCCAGCAGCAAAAGTGGGGACTCCTACGAGCAGTACTTC.

The gene calls are TRBV4-1 and TRBJ2-1; the match to TRBD2 covers 8 bases. Trimming took 1 base from V and 5 from J; bases not matched to a gene: 7. The CDR3 has 16 residues. CDR1 MGHRA and CDR2 YSYEKL come from the germline V gene. DNA for the CDR3: TGCGCCAGCAGCCAAGTCCCACTAGCGGAGAACAATGAGCAGTTCTTC. This gives the protein CASSQVPLAENNEQFF.

This clonotype has just a few counts. A much bigger clone sits one base away, suggesting this may be a read error. V and J are TRBV29-1 and TRBJ2-7; D is unclear. Germline V gene lookup returns CDR1 SQVTM and CDR2 ANQGSEA. This CDR3 contains 14 residues. V lost 7 bases to trimming and J lost 0 bases, with 16 bases between them. The CDR3 loop is CSAQPAKISYEQYF. CDR3 in DNA: TGCAGCGCCCAACCGGCAAAAATCTCCTACGAGCAGTACTTC.

At least ten counts were recorded for this clonotype. CDR3 DNA sequence: TGTGCCAGTAGTATCCAGGCAGGTGCAGATACGCAGTATTTT. It translates to CASSIQAGADTQYF. This chain uses TRBV19 with TRBJ2-3; D remains ambiguous. V shed 3 bases and J shed 4 bases, with 11 bases lying between them. The CDR3 spans 14 residues. Germline CDR1 LNHDA, CDR2 SQIVND (reference sequence).

This clonotype was recorded many times. V usage is TRBV4-1 and J usage is TRBJ2-3; 7 positions match TRBD1. The CDR3 length is 17 residues. Germline assignment: CDR1 MGHRA and CDR2 YSYEKL. J lost 3 bases, V lost 2 bases, and 11 bases had no gene match. The CDR3 nucleotides read TGCGCCAGCAGCCAACAAGAAGACAGGGCCAAGACAGATACGCAGTATTTT. Amino acid sequence: CASSQQEDRAKTDTQYF.

This clonotype has at least ten counts. The chain recombines TRBV27 with TRBJ2-7; TRBD2 aligns across 12 bases. The CDR3 spans 15 residues. J lost 2 bases, V lost 3 bases, and 2 bases had no gene match. Germline V gene data show CDR1 as MNHEY and CDR2 as SMNVEV (reference sequence). This chain's CDR3 is CASSFGLAGPYEQYF. CDR3 DNA sequence: TGTGCCAGCAGTTTCGGACTAGCGGGGCCCTACGAGCAGTACTTC.

Many counts were recorded for this clonotype. The V gene is TRBV9, the J gene TRBJ2-3, with 12 bases lining up with TRBD2. V was pared by 3 bases and J by 3 bases, with 2 bases of the junction left unmatched. Germline V gene sequence: CDR1 SGDLS, CDR2 YYNGEE. This CDR3 has 15 amino acids. CDR3 nucleotides: TGTGCCAGCAGCGGACTAGCGGGAGTTACAGATACGCAGTATTTT. This translates into CASSGLAGVTDTQYF.

The chain combines TRBV11-2 with TRBJ2-3; D gene uncertain. The ends were cut back, 4 bases at V and 0 bases at J, with 14 bases in the middle. The CDR3 contains 16 residues. Germline V lookup: CDR1 SGHAT, CDR2 FQNNGV. The CDR3 sequence: CASSSTPGPSTDTQYF. The CDR3 region has the DNA TGTGCCAGCAGCTCCACGCCCGGACCAAGCACAGATACGCAGTATTTT.

This sequence joins TRBV18 and TRBJ2-7; unclear D gene. Germline assignment: CDR1 KGHSH and CDR2 LQKENI. CDR3 size: 12 residues. Trimming left V 1 base short and J 3 bases short, with 4 bases between. CDR3 protein: CASSPQNYEQYF. The DNA of the CDR3 is TGTGCCAGCTCACCACAAAACTACGAGCAGTACTTC.

This clonotype was found many times. This chain joins TRBV7-9 and TRBJ2-7, with 8 nucleotides matching TRBD1. From germline, CDR1 is SEHNR and CDR2 FQNEAQ (reference sequence). The CDR3 runs to 14 residues. The J segment lost 2 bases and the V segment lost 4 bases, leaving 4 bases of the junction unmatched. The CDR3 region is CASSSRDRTYEQYF. The CDR3 DNA reads TGTGCCAGCAGCTCCCGGGACAGGACCTACGAGCAGTACTTC.

Points on this clonotype: A much larger clonotype is one base distant, so this may be a read error. This chain connects TRBV7-9 to TRBJ2-7; a weak D match, TRBD2 (5 bases). The V and J ends lost 0 bases and 6 bases respectively, with 15 bases between them. This CDR3 is 15 amino acids long. Looked up from germline, CDR1 is SEHNR and CDR2 is FQNEAQ (reference sequence). The CDR3 reads CASSLANVPAGEQYF. CDR3 sequence (DNA): TGTGCCAGCAGCTTAGCGAATGTGCCGGCGGGCGAGCAGTACTTC.

This clonotype has a count of ten or more. An end of the junction does not agree with germline; a read error may underlie this. This CDR3 reads CASSPGTSGYLNAGELFF. The DNA for the CDR3 is TGTGCCAGCAGCCCCGGGACTAGCGGGTACTTGAACGCCGGGGAGCTGTTTTTT. The chain recombines TRBV7-6 with TRBJ2-2; 12 nucleotides align to TRBD2. The germline gives CDR1 SGHVS, CDR2 FNYEAQ. The CDR3 has 18 amino acids.

The sample holds a few counts of this clonotype. The chain has TRBV29-1 and TRBJ2-5; 7 bases agree with TRBD2. Germline lookup yields CDR1 SQVTM and CDR2 ANQGSEA. CDR3 length: 14 residues. The junction had 12 bases not matched to a gene; V was cut back by 6 bases and J by 5 bases. For the CDR3, the DNA is TGCAGCGTCCTTAGCGGGCAGGGTTCCGAGACCCAGTACTTC. It codes for CSVLSGQGSETQYF.

Ten or more counts support this clonotype. The rearrangement links TRBV4-3 to TRBJ2-7; D is uncertain. CDR1 is LGHNA and CDR2 is YSLEER in the germline V gene. The CDR3 spans 15 residues. Between the trimmed V and J ends, which lost 0 bases and 1 base, there was a span of 10 bases. For the CDR3, the DNA is TGCGCCAGCAGCCAAGATCGTAAGGGATCCTACGAGCAGTACTTC. Translation gives CASSQDRKGSYEQYF.

This clonotype showed up many times. CDR3: CASSQDRFGIAGRADTQYF. In DNA, the CDR3 is TGTGCCAGCAGCCAAGATCGTTTCGGAATAGCGGGGAGGGCAGATACGCAGTATTTT. This chain uses TRBV3-1 with TRBJ2-3, with 8 bases lining up with TRBD2. The CDR3 extends over 19 amino acids. CDR1 and CDR2 (germline): LGHDT, YNNKEL (reference sequence). V shed 0 bases and J 4 bases; nucleotides not matched to a gene: 15.

This clonotype appeared many times. The DNA for the CDR3 is TGTGCCAGCAGTTGGCCAAAGACAGGGGTCATGAACACTGAAGCTTTCTTT. Its translation is CASSWPKTGVMNTEAFF. The V call is TRBV28, the J call TRBJ1-1, with TRBD1 matching over 8 bases. The CDR3 extends over 17 amino acids. CDR1 and CDR2 from the germline V gene are MDHEN and SYDVKM. Trimming at V came to 4 bases and at J to 0 bases, leaving 10 bases not matched to a gene. The variable domain in full, completed from reference TRBV28 and TRBJ1-1, reads DVKVTQSSRYLVKRTGEKVFLECVQDMDHENMFWYRQDPGLGLRLIYFSYDVKMKEKGDIPEGYSVSREKKERFSLILESASTNQTSMYLCASSWPKTGVMNTEAFFGQGTRLTVV.

This clonotype appeared a few times. This chain connects TRBV9 to TRBJ1-2; D is ambiguous. Trimming left V 7 bases short and J 3 bases short, with 13 bases between. The CDR3 is 13 residues long. The V gene's germline CDR1 is SGDLS and CDR2 YYNGEE. CDR3 protein: CASDGGRYYGYTF. The CDR3 DNA follows: TGTGCCAGCGACGGAGGAAGATACTATGGCTACACCTTC. Drawing the rest from reference TRBV9 and TRBJ1-2, the complete variable domain is DSGVTQTPKHLITATGQRVTLRCSPRSGDLSVYWYQQSLDQGLQFLIQYYNGEERAKGNILERFSAQQFPDLHSELNLSSLELGDSALYFCASDGGRYYGYTFGSGTRLTVV.

This clonotype has at least ten counts. This chain connects TRBV23-1 to TRBJ2-5; TRBD1 aligns across 7 bases. TRBV23-1 is known as an ORF, though its function is uncertain. V gave up 2 bases and J gave up 1 base; unmatched junction bases: 7. The CDR3 spans 16 residues. In nucleotides, the CDR3 is TGCGCCAGCAGTCAAACCGGGACAGACTTCCAAGAGACCCAGTACTTC. Protein: CASSQTGTDFQETQYF.

About this clonotype: A much larger clone is a single base away; this may be a read error. The chain recombines TRBV19 with TRBJ2-3; D is unclear. This CDR3 is built from 13 residues. V dropped 5 bases and J dropped 5 bases, with 11 bases sitting between them. CDR1 and CDR2 from the germline V gene are LNHDA and SQIVND (reference sequence). Here the CDR3 DNA reads TGTGCCAGTAGTGTAATACTTATAGATACGCAGTATTTT. Amino acids: CASSVILIDTQYF.

This clonotype occurred many times. The rearrangement links TRBV9 to TRBJ2-7; 12 bases align to TRBD2. The junction had 5 bases not matched to a gene; V was cut back by 0 bases and J by 7 bases. Looked up from germline, CDR1 is SGDLS and CDR2 is YYNGEE. The CDR3 has 15 residues. The CDR3 coding sequence is TGTGCCAGCAGCGTAGTAAGCGGACTAGCGGGAGAGCAGTACTTC. As protein: CASSVVSGLAGEQYF.

The gene calls are TRBV11-2 and TRBJ2-7, with 8 bases that match TRBD2. There are 15 residues in the CDR3. The V gene's germline CDR1 is SGHAT and CDR2 FQNNGV. V was pared by 4 bases and J by 6 bases, with 11 bases of the junction left unmatched. The CDR3 nucleotides read TGTGCCAGCAGCTCCGGACTAGCCCTGTTTGGCGAGCAGTACTTC. It encodes CASSSGLALFGEQYF. The complete variable domain, with remaining parts taken from reference TRBV11-2 and TRBJ2-7, reads EAGVAQSPRYKIIEKRQSVAFWCNPISGHATLYWYQQILGQGPKLLIQFQNNGVVDDSQLPKDRFSAERLKGVDSTLKIQPAKLEDSAVYLCASSSGLALFGEQYFGPGTRLTVT.

This clonotype was detected many times. The gene calls are TRBV5-5 and TRBJ2-3, with D perhaps TRBD1 or TRBD2 (6 bases each). Trimming pared 0 bases from V and 0 bases from J, leaving 11 bases between. CDR3 size: 16 residues. Germline V lookup: CDR1 SGHKS, CDR2 YYEKEE (reference sequence). The CDR3 loop reads CASSLEGGSSTDTQYF. The CDR3, as DNA: TGTGCCAGCAGCTTGGAGGGGGGCTCGAGCACAGATACGCAGTATTTT.

V is TRBV5-6 and J is TRBJ2-5; 10 bases line up with TRBD2. The CDR3 is made up of 17 amino acids. Germline V CDR1 and CDR2: SGHDT, YYEEEE. J lost 5 bases, V lost 4 bases, and 14 bases had no gene match. In nucleotides, the CDR3 is TGTGCCAGCAGCCAAGGACTGAGCGGGAGGGGCGAGGAGACCCAGTACTTC. This sequence encodes CASSQGLSGRGEETQYF.

This clonotype was seen at least ten times. The genes are TRBV7-9 and TRBJ2-7, with 8 bases lining up with TRBD1. This CDR3 is 15 amino acids long. V shed 5 bases and J 4 bases; nucleotides not matched to a gene: 10. The germline V gene encodes CDR1 SEHNR and CDR2 FQNEAQ (reference sequence). The CDR3 here is CASSPKGTGQYEQYF. DNA of the CDR3: TGTGCCAGCAGCCCTAAAGGGACAGGACAATACGAGCAGTACTTC.

The table lists this clonotype with many counts. The rearrangement links TRBV7-9 to TRBJ1-2, with D uncertain. The germline CDR1 and CDR2 sequences are SEHNR and FQNEAQ (reference sequence). The V and J ends lost 0 bases and 6 bases respectively, with 8 bases between them. The CDR3 runs to 13 residues. CDR3 sequence: CASSLAGTNGYTF. CDR3 DNA sequence: TGTGCCAGCAGCTTAGCAGGAACCAATGGCTACACCTTC.